This T cell receptor (beta chain) appears in the sequencing data of a study of graft-versus-host responses after intestinal transplantation. Study-level information: Multivisceral, liver-intestinal, or isolated intestinal grafts were transplanted into recipients. All recipients got anti-thymocyte globulin induction, then tacrolimus and steroids for around three years. The study's findings and limits: Maximum circulating GvH clone levels tracked with early post-transplant HvG decreases. Among recipient marrow samples, GvH clones were found; some appeared first in ileum or blood.

From germline, CDR1 is SGHRS and CDR2 YFSETQ. This CDR3 has 15 residues. V was pared by 0 bases and J by 3 bases, with 1 base of the junction left unmatched. A remark on this clone: The target antigen is unknown. This sample also contains other DNA sequences that code for the same CDR3.

Here immunoSEQ multiplex PCR was the method, and the copy in TCRdb shows in-frame clones only, minus some. The sample yields over 65,000 clones, about 92% seen once. Sample: PBMCs, taken 98 days after intestinal transplantation. The V and J genes are TRBV5-1 and TRBJ2-2; 8 bases align to TRBD2. This receptor was obtained from a human patient who received an intestinal transplant, so some T cells may come from the graft donor. The CDR3 sequence is CASSLAGGDTGELFF. CDR3 coding DNA: TGCGCCAGCAGCTTGGCGGGGGGGGACACCGGGGAGCTGTTTTTT.